This T cell receptor beta chain is drawn from a study of blood T cell repertoires in COVID-19. In the study overall: Material from acute and convalescent COVID-19 was sourced from the United States, Italy and Spain. Nucleic acid was either cDNA or gDNA, and it came from T cells, B-cell-depleted T cells, or PBMCs.

Assay used: immunoSEQ multiplex PCR; TCRdb lists only in-frame clones, some missing. Of tens of thousands of clones listed, around 80% are singletons. Germline V gene sequence: CDR1 LNHDA, CDR2 SQIVND (reference sequence). The CDR3 length is 16 residues. V lost 7 bases, J lost 6 bases, and 13 bases stayed unmatched. The chain is built from TRBV19 and TRBJ2-1; TRBD1 aligns across 9 bases. Specimen: peripheral blood. This receptor was taken from a man in his forties or fifties with active or convalescent COVID-19. CDR3 DNA sequence: TGTGCCAGTAAGACTCTGGGACAGGGAGAGATCAATGAGCAGTTCTTC. It yields the protein CASKTLGQGEINEQFF.